The sequence of this T cell receptor (beta chain) was determined in a study of cytomegalovirus exposure and HLA in healthy donors. Whole-study findings and limits: The authors judged a highly shared variant cluster likely a sequencing artifact. Cytomegalovirus status was reportedly diagnosed by the classifier with high specificity and sensitivity.

As regards this clone: Its antigen is not known.

The study ran its PCR with 60 Vbeta and 13 Jbeta primers. Using immunoSEQ multiplex PCR, the repertoire was profiled, and TCRdb retains in-frame clones only, with some absent. Of 90,000 to 150,000 clones in the sample, around four fifths were seen once. Germline V gene data show CDR1 as WSHSY and CDR2 as SAAADI. The CDR3 spans 14 residues. The trim removed 9 bases at V and 9 bases at J, leaving 11 bases unmatched. Each of the donors was a healthy bone marrow donor. This sequence was found in a man aged 40-55 years in good health and CMV-seronegative. Sequencing input: PBMCs. The chain recombines TRBV10-2 with TRBJ2-1; TRBD2 agrees at 10 bases. In DNA form, the CDR3 reads TGCGCCAGTCAACTAGCGGGAAGGCCACGTGAGCAGTTCTTC. Protein sequence: CASQLAGRPREQFF.